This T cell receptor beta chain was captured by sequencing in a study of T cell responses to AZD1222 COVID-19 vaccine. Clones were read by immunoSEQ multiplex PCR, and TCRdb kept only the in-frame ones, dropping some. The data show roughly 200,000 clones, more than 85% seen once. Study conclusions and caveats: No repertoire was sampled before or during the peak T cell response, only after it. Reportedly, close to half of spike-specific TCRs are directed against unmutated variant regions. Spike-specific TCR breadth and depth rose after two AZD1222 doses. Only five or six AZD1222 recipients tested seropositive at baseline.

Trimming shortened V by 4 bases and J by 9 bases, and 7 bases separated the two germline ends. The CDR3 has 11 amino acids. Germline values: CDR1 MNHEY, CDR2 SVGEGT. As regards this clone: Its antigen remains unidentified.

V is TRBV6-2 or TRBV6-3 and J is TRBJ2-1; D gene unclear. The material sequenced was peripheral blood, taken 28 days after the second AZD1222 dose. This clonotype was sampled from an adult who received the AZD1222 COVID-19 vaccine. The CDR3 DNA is TGTGCCAGCAGTTTACTCAGTGAGCAGTTCTTC. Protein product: CASSLLSEQFF.